One and the same sample provided the 15 T cell receptor beta chains below, sequenced in a study of control samples from healthy donors and cancer patients. Assay: immunoSEQ multiplex PCR; the TCRdb copy retains only in-frame clones and omits some. The repertoire holds tens of thousands of clones, with roughly 89% as singletons. Specimen: PBMCs. Receptors originate from a man aged 35-49 years with colorectal cancer.

CDR3 residues: CASSGTGRPQHF. CDR3 bases: TGTGCCAGTAGTGGGACAGGGCGGCCCCAGCATTTT. The genes are TRBV19 and TRBJ1-5; 9 nucleotides align to TRBD1. V lost 5 bases and J lost 9; bases outside the gene matches: 2. This CDR3 is built from 12 residues. Germline V CDR1 and CDR2: LNHDA, SQIVND (reference sequence). The entire variable domain, with the rest obtained from reference TRBV19 and TRBJ1-5, is as follows: DGGITQSPKYLFRKEGQNVTLSCEQNLNHDAMYWYRQDPGQGLRLIYYSQIVNDFQKGDIAEGYSVSREKKESFPLTVTSAQKNPTAFYLCASSGTGRPQHFGDGTRLSIL.

This clone is a singleton in its sample. This rearrangement joins TRBV11-2 to TRBJ1-5; unclear D gene. The V gene lost 2 bases and the J gene lost 0 bases, with 2 bases spanning the gap. This CDR3 has 13 amino acids. In germline, CDR1 is SGHAT, CDR2 FQNNGV. This CDR3 reads CASSLHSNQPQHF. In nucleotides, the CDR3 is TGTGCCAGCAGCTTACATAGCAATCAGCCCCAGCATTTT.

This clone has just one count. The J gene is TRBJ2-2, the V gene TRBV13; D is possibly TRBD1 or TRBD2 (5 bases each). The CDR3 runs 17 residues. Germline V gene lookup returns CDR1 PRHDT and CDR2 FYEKMQ (reference sequence). Trimming stripped 5 bases from V and 2 bases from J, with 18 bases between. The CDR3 DNA reads as TGTGCCAGCAGCGACTGGGGGTTGGGGACCAACACCGGGGAGCTGTTTTTT. This translates into CASSDWGLGTNTGELFF.

The genes are TRBV3-1 (or the pseudogene TRBV3-2) and TRBJ1-2; D is unclear. Looked up from germline, CDR1 is LGHDT and CDR2 is YNNKEL (reference sequence). V lost 4 bases and J lost 7, with 19 bases in between. The CDR3 is 15 amino acids. In nucleotides, the CDR3 is TGTGCCAGCAGCCGCACGGAATCCTCAATCGGTGGCTACACCTTC. Its translation: CASSRTESSIGGYTF.

This clone was detected only a few times. CDR3 bases: TGTGCCAGCAGGTCTGGGGCTGGCGGCCCCGATTACAATGAGCAGTTCTTC. Its translation is CASRSGAGGPDYNEQFF. The chain is built from TRBV7-9 and TRBJ2-1; the D gene is possibly TRBD1 (5 bases). This CDR3 comprises 17 residues. CDR1 SEHNR and CDR2 FQNEAQ come from the germline V gene (reference sequence). V lost 6 bases to trimming and J lost 4 bases, with 22 bases between them. The whole variable domain, remainder taken from reference TRBV7-9 and TRBJ2-1, is DTGVSQNPRHKITKRGQNVTFRCDPISEHNRLYWYRQTLGQGPEFLTYFQNEAQLEKSRLLSDRFSAERPKGSFSTLEIQRTEQGDSAMYLCASRSGAGGPDYNEQFFGPGTRLTVL.

The J gene is TRBJ1-2, the V gene TRBV5-1; D possibly corresponds to TRBD1 (5 bases). Looked up from germline, CDR1 is SGHRS and CDR2 is YFSETQ. The CDR3 sequence is 13 residues long. V lost 0 bases, J lost 6 bases, and 9 bases lay in between. Here the CDR3 reads CASSLGRENGYTF. CDR3 sequence (DNA): TGCGCCAGCAGCTTGGGCAGGGAGAATGGCTACACCTTC.

This clone has a single count. The V call is TRBV6-5, the J call TRBJ1-2; 8 bases are a match to TRBD1. Germline V CDR1 and CDR2: MNHEY, SVGAGI. This CDR3 has 13 residues. The V gene end was trimmed by 7 bases and the J gene end by 7 bases; junction bases not matched to a gene: 8. The CDR3 DNA reads as TGTGCCAGCACCAGGGACAGGTGGGGTGGCTACACCTTC. Its translation is CASTRDRWGGYTF.

The chain links TRBV7-9 to TRBJ2-2; D possibly corresponds to TRBD2 (5 bases). This CDR3 has 15 amino acids. Between the trimmed V and J ends, which lost 4 bases and 8 bases, there was a span of 17 bases. CDR1 is SEHNR, CDR2 FQNEAQ, per germline (reference sequence). The CDR3 nucleotides are TGTGCCAGCAGCTATTCACTAGTCCGGTTTGGGGAGCTGTTTTTT. Translating it yields CASSYSLVRFGELFF.

The chain links TRBV27 to TRBJ2-3; perhaps TRBD1 as D (5 bases). The length of the CDR3 is 14 residues. Germline V gene data show CDR1 as MNHEY and CDR2 as SMNVEV (reference sequence). V was trimmed by 3 bases and J by 6 bases, leaving 13 bases between them. CDR3 residues: CASSLGRVMDTQYF. The CDR3, as DNA: TGTGCCAGCAGTTTGGGCAGGGTGATGGATACGCAGTATTTT.

V is TRBV5-1 and J is TRBJ1-5; D is possibly TRBD1 (5 bases). CDR3 length: 13 residues. The germline V and J ends were trimmed by 5 bases and 10 bases, with 16 bases remaining between them. Germline V gene lookup returns CDR1 SGHRS and CDR2 YFSETQ. CDR3 in amino acids: CASRGETQGPQHF. In DNA, the CDR3 is TGCGCCAGCAGAGGAGAGACTCAGGGACCCCAGCATTTT. Together with reference TRBV5-1 and TRBJ1-5, the CDR3 gives the full variable domain: KAGVTQTPRYLIKTRGQQVTLSCSPISGHRSVSWYQQTPGQGLQFLFEYFSETQRNKGNFPGRFSGRQFSNSRSEMNVSTLELGDSALYLCASRGETQGPQHFGDGTRLSIL.

The chain uses TRBV7-9 and TRBJ2-2; D gene ambiguous. V was clipped by 2 bases and J by 2 bases, with 6 bases between them. This CDR3 has 14 amino acids. Germline CDR1 reads SEHNR; CDR2 reads FQNEAQ (reference sequence). The CDR3 is CASSLNSNTGELFF. CDR3 in DNA: TGTGCCAGCAGCTTAAACAGCAACACCGGGGAGCTGTTTTTT.

This chain uses TRBV9 with TRBJ2-1, with 7 bases matching TRBD1. The germline V gene encodes CDR1 SGDLS and CDR2 YYNGEE. CDR3 size: 15 residues. Germline trimming cut 2 bases from V and 9 bases from J; bases unmatched to any gene: 11. CDR3 sequence (DNA): TGTGCCAGCAGCGTTGCACAGGGGTATTTGGTTGAGCAGTTCTTC. This gives the protein CASSVAQGYLVEQFF. Full variable domain (missing parts from reference TRBV9 and TRBJ2-1): DSGVTQTPKHLITATGQRVTLRCSPRSGDLSVYWYQQSLDQGLQFLIQYYNGEERAKGNILERFSAQQFPDLHSELNLSSLELGDSALYFCASSVAQGYLVEQFFGPGTRLTVL.

The chain has TRBV6-1 and TRBJ1-5; D not certain. The CDR3 consists of 16 residues. The V gene's germline CDR1 is MNHNS and CDR2 SASEGT. The ends were cut back, 2 bases at V and 5 bases at J, with 16 bases in the middle. Written as DNA, the CDR3 is TGTGCCAGCAGTGAATCAGTAGTCCAAGGCTATCAGCCCCAGCATTTT. This sequence encodes CASSESVVQGYQPQHF.

The rearrangement joins TRBV18 to TRBJ2-4; tentative D call: TRBD2 (5 bases). V shed 3 bases and J shed 5 bases, with 14 bases lying between them. Per the germline V gene, CDR1 is KGHSH and CDR2 is LQKENI. This CDR3 has 15 residues. CDR3 sequence reads: CASSPQEGRQNIQYF. As DNA, the CDR3 is TGTGCCAGCTCACCCCAAGAGGGCAGGCAAAACATTCAGTACTTC.

V gene TRBV5-1 combines with J gene TRBJ2-5; no firm D call. V dropped 6 bases and J dropped 3 bases, with 9 bases sitting between them. Looked up from germline, CDR1 is SGHRS and CDR2 is YFSETQ. The CDR3 loop spans 12 amino acids. The CDR3 reads CASKEKEETQYF. The CDR3 coding sequence is TGCGCCAGCAAGGAGAAGGAAGAGACCCAGTACTTC.